The source of this T cell receptor beta chain is a study of cytomegalovirus exposure and HLA in healthy donors. Note on this clone: Its specificity is not known.

Trimming pared 6 bases from V and 1 base from J, leaving 15 bases between. The CDR3 is made up of 15 amino acids. Per germline, CDR1 MNHEY and CDR2 SVGAGI. Study-wide results and limits: Association of a missense DCLRE1C variant with TCR beta V- and J-gene trimming was reported in a later analysis. Relative to equally common others, HLA-associated TCR beta chains showed greater clonal expansion in a later analysis.

PCR employed 60 Vbeta and 13 Jbeta primers. Here immunoSEQ multiplex PCR was the method, and the copy in TCRdb shows in-frame clones only, minus some. There are some 110,000 clones in the sample; around 85% occur only once, and approximately 7.2% lies in the top ten. The chain links TRBV6-5 to TRBJ1-1, with D possibly being TRBD1 (6 bases). The sequencing sample was made of PBMCs. The sequence was collected from a man aged 25-45 years in good health and CMV-seropositive. The CDR3 sequence: CASSRGLRGNTEAFF. As DNA, the CDR3 is TGTGCCAGCAGCAGGGGCTTGAGGGGGAACACTGAAGCTTTCTTT.